Shown below are 2 T cell receptor beta chains from a single sample sequenced in a study of T cell responses to AZD1222 COVID-19 vaccine. The table came from immunoSEQ multiplex PCR; TCRdb's copy has only in-frame clones and leaves some out. The table lists just under 95,000 clones, approximately 91% of them singletons. The sample in question was peripheral blood, obtained on day 0 of AZD1222 vaccination. Every receptor here comes from an adult in good health.

This chain uses TRBV2 with TRBJ1-2; D is unresolved. The CDR3 is 13 amino acids. Germline V gene sequence: CDR1 SNHLY, CDR2 FYNNEI. V was cut by 6 bases and J by 8 bases, with 16 bases left in between. CDR3 protein: CASSQHPQLGYTF. The CDR3 DNA follows: TGTGCCAGCAGCCAACACCCCCAACTGGGCTACACCTTC.

This sequence joins TRBV27 and TRBJ1-2; D is perhaps TRBD1 (6 bases). Germline CDR1 and CDR2: MNHEY and SMNVEV (reference sequence). The CDR3 is made up of 13 amino acids. The V gene lost 8 bases and the J gene lost 1 base, with 11 bases spanning the gap. The CDR3 sequence: CASAGVGNYGYTF. As DNA, the CDR3 is TGTGCCAGCGCAGGGGTTGGTAACTATGGCTACACCTTC.